The rows below give T cell receptor beta chains drawn from one sample of a study of blood T cell repertoires in COVID-19. Sequenced by immunoSEQ multiplex PCR; TCRdb stores in-frame clones only, minus some. The sample lists around 53,000 clones, about 87% seen once, with less than 4% in the top ten. Specimen: peripheral blood. The receptors derive from a man aged 50-59 years with acute or convalescent COVID-19. Each CDR3 is given with its conserved first and last residue. D genes are given only for firm matches. Some rows have no size entry. The others give once, few or many, or a class for an expanded clone.

abundance,d_gene,j_gene,v_gene,CDR3nt,CDR3aa
.,TRBD2,TRBJ2-7,TRBV2,TGTGCCAGCAGTGCAAGGAGGACTAGCGGGAGGGCCATGAACGAGCAGTACTTC,CASSARRTSGRAMNEQYF
.,TRBD1,TRBJ2-3,TRBV5-4,TGTGCCAGCAGCTTGGGGACAGGGGTAACAGATACGCAGTATTTT,CASSLGTGVTDTQYF
.,TRBD2,TRBJ2-2,TRBV9,TGTGCCAGCAGCGTAGAAGGTAGCGGGAGGGGTTACACCGGGGAGCTGTTTTTT,CASSVEGSGRGYTGELFF
.,.,TRBJ2-7,TRBV11-2,TGTGCCAGCAGCTTAGGCGGGTCCTACGAGCAGTACTTC,CASSLGGSYEQYF
.,TRBD2,TRBJ2-1,TRBV9,TGTGCCAGCAGCGGGAGACTAGCGGGGCATAACAATGAGCAGTTCTTC,CASSGRLAGHNNEQFF
.,.,TRBJ2-7,TRBV10-3,TGTGCCATCAACCCGAGGCAGGGCGGAGAGCAGTACTTC,CAINPRQGGEQYF
.,.,TRBJ1-5,TRBV18,TGTGCCAGCTCACCCCCCGACGGTGGAGTCTCGGCCCAGCATTTT,CASSPPDGGVSAQHF
once,TRBD1,TRBJ1-4,TRBV6-1,TGTGCCAGCAGTGAAAAGGCGGGACAGTTGGGAGAAAAACTGTTTTTT,CASSEKAGQLGEKLFF
.,TRBD1,TRBJ2-5,TRBV10-3,TGTGCCATCAGTGCCTCGACAGGGCTCCAAGAGACCCAGTACTTC,CAISASTGLQETQYF
.,TRBD1,TRBJ1-1,TRBV14,TGTGCCAGCAGCCAATACAGGGGGAAAGCTTTCTTT,CASSQYRGKAFF
.,.,TRBJ1-3,TRBV6-1,TGTGCCAGCAGTGAAGCCCACCTAAAGAACACCATATATTTT,CASSEAHLKNTIYF
.,.,TRBJ1-2,TRBV6-5,TGTGCCAGCAGTTCGGGGTTTCTCTATGGCTACACCTTC,CASSSGFLYGYTF
.,.,TRBJ1-4,TRBV28,TGTGCCAGCAGTTTGGGTCAGGGGATTGTAAAACTGTTTTTT,CASSLGQGIVKLFF
.,.,TRBJ2-1,TRBV24-1,TGTGCCACCAGTGATCCTTCGGGACTCGGAACCTACAATGAGCAGTTCTTC,CATSDPSGLGTYNEQFF
.,.,TRBJ1-1,TRBV10-1,TGCGCCAGCAGTGAGTCGACTATGAACACTGAAGCTTTCTTT,CASSESTMNTEAFF
few,.,TRBJ2-2,TRBV15,TGTGCCACCAGCAGAGGTTTACTAGCTGACTGGGGGGAGCTGTTTTTT,CATSRGLLADWGELFF
.,.,TRBJ2-1,TRBV28,TGTGCCAGCAGTTGGGCAGGTATATCGGATAATGAGCAGTTCTTC,CASSWAGISDNEQFF
.,.,TRBJ1-2,TRBV27,TGTGCCAGCAGTTTAGGAGCCTATCGGGGCTACACCTTC,CASSLGAYRGYTF
once,TRBD1,TRBJ1-3,TRBV6-6,TGTGCCAGCAGTTCCGGACAGGGGGCATCTGGAAACACCATATATTTT,CASSSGQGASGNTIYF
.,TRBD1,TRBJ2-7,TRBV11-2,TGTGCCAGCAGCCGGGGACAGGAAACCTACGAGCAGTACTTC,CASSRGQETYEQYF
.,.,TRBJ1-5,TRBV19,TGTGCCAGTAGTAGGCAGGGGAATCAGCCCCAGCATTTT,CASSRQGNQPQHF
once,TRBD2,TRBJ2-1,TRBV2,TGTGCCAGCAGTGGGACTAGGGCTGAGCAGTTCTTC,CASSGTRAEQFF
once,.,TRBJ1-5,TRBV19,TGTGCCAGTAGTATACGGAGAAATCAGCCCCAGCATTTT,CASSIRRNQPQHF
.,TRBD2,TRBJ2-1,TRBV19,TGTGCCAGTAGGAGCGGGAGGGCCGGAAACAATGAGCAGTTCTTC,CASRSGRAGNNEQFF
few,.,TRBJ2-2,TRBV5-1,TGCGCCAGCCGGGAGACAGTACAAAACACCGGGGAGCTGTTTTTT,CASRETVQNTGELFF
.,TRBD1,TRBJ2-7,TRBV14,TGTGCCAGCAGCCGGACAGGGTTCGGCAACGAGCAGTACTTC,CASSRTGFGNEQYF
.,.,TRBJ2-7,TRBV7-9,TGTGCCAGCAGTCCACGGGCCGCCGGAGGAGACGAGCAGTACTTC,CASSPRAAGGDEQYF
.,.,TRBJ1-4,TRBV7-3,TGTGCCAGCAGCTTAAATGGGGGCGATGAAAAACTGTTTTTT,CASSLNGGDEKLFF
.,.,TRBJ1-3,TRBV9,TGTGCCAGCAGCGTAGGGCCGAAACGAGGAAACACCATATATTTT,CASSVGPKRGNTIYF
.,.,TRBJ1-1,TRBV30,TGTGCCTGGAGTCTTAAACCCCAGGACAGTATGAACACTGAAGCTTTCTTT,CAWSLKPQDSMNTEAFF
.,TRBD1,TRBJ1-5,TRBV28,TGTGCCAGCAGTTCTCCAGGACAGGGGGCCAATCAGCCCCAGCATTTT,CASSSPGQGANQPQHF
.,.,TRBJ2-5,TRBV9,TGTGCCAGCAGCGTAGGAGGTCAGGGGTCCCAAGAGACCCAGTACTTC,CASSVGGQGSQETQYF
.,.,TRBJ1-2,TRBV6-1,TGTGCCAGCAGCGAAGGCGGGGACGGCTACACCTTC,CASSEGGDGYTF
.,.,TRBJ2-3,TRBV7-9,TGTGCCAGCAGCTTAGTAGCGGAGGGCTCTAGCACAGATACGCAGTATTTT,CASSLVAEGSSTDTQYF
once,.,TRBJ2-7,TRBV21-1,TGTGCCAGCAGCTCTCAAGGGGCGGGGGACAGGGGACCCACCGAGGCCTACGAGCAGTACTTC,CASSSQGAGDRGPTEAYEQYF
.,.,TRBJ1-5,TRBV4-1,TGCGCCAGCAGCCAGTTAGAGGTGGGCAATCAGCCCCAGCATTTT,CASSQLEVGNQPQHF
.,.,TRBJ2-1,TRBV21-1,TGTGCCAGCAGCAAAACCGGACAGGGGGCAGGGGGTGAGCAGTTCTTC,CASSKTGQGAGGEQFF
.,TRBD1,TRBJ1-1,TRBV10-1,TGCGCCAGCAGCAGTGCTTCGGGGACAGGGAGTAGGGCTGAAGCTTTCTTT,CASSSASGTGSRAEAFF
.,TRBD1,TRBJ1-2,TRBV27,TGTGCCAGCAGTTTATCAGGGACAGCCTATGGCTACACCTTC,CASSLSGTAYGYTF
.,TRBD1,TRBJ1-6,TRBV6-5,TGTGCCAGCAGTTACGGGGACAGTGGGTCACCCCTCCACTTT,CASSYGDSGSPLHF
.,.,TRBJ2-1,TRBV3-1/TRBV3-2,TGTGCCAGCAGCCAAGCCGACTCTAAGCAGTTCTTC,CASSQADSKQFF